The 14 T cell receptor beta chains in this list originate from one sample, sequenced in a study of shared clonotypes between healthy human individuals. The protocol was immunoSEQ multiplex PCR, while the TCRdb copy is restricted to in-frame clones and leaves out a portion. The table lists 2 million to 3 million clones, under 95% of them singletons. Specimen: naive CD4+ T cells from PBMCs. Documented subset: CD45RA+ positively selected. The receptors shown here come from a man aged 18 to 29 in good health. Some clones in this sample may be carry-over from other donors' samples.

This clone turned up a few times. The CDR3 DNA follows: TGTGCCTGGAGTACAGGGACAGGGAACTATGGCTACACCTTC. This gives the protein CAWSTGTGNYGYTF. The V and J genes are TRBV30 and TRBJ1-2; the match to TRBD1 covers 9 bases. Trimming cost V 2 bases and J 2 bases; bases outside gene matches: 3. CDR3 length: 14 amino acids. Germline CDR1 is GTSNPN and CDR2 is SVGIG (reference sequence).

Remarks on this clone: Other nucleotide sequences from this sample produce the same CDR3. J is TRBJ1-1 and V is TRBV28; a possible D gene is TRBD1 (5 bases). CDR1 and CDR2 (germline): MDHEN, SYDVKM. The germline V and J ends were trimmed by 6 bases and 1 base, with 9 bases remaining between them. This CDR3 region has 13 residues. In DNA form, the CDR3 reads TGTGCCAGCAGGGTCCAGGGGAACACTGAAGCTTTCTTT. It is translated as CASRVQGNTEAFF.

The chain combines TRBV28 with TRBJ1-3; TRBD1 matches at 10 bases. V was clipped by 2 bases and J by 6 bases; unmatched bases: 1. CDR1 and CDR2 from the germline V gene are MDHEN and SYDVKM. The CDR3 sequence is 14 residues long. The CDR3 region has the DNA TGTGCCAGCAGTTTAGGACAGGGGGTAAACACCATATATTTT. Translating gives CASSLGQGVNTIYF.

The chain is built from TRBV4-2 and TRBJ1-4; D unclear. V was trimmed by 1 base and J by 2 bases, leaving 8 bases between them. CDR3 length: 15 residues. From germline, CDR1 is LGHNA and CDR2 YNFKEQ. This CDR3 is CASSQVRGTNEKLFF. In nucleotides, the CDR3 is TGTGCCAGCAGCCAAGTACGAGGGACTAATGAAAAACTGTTTTTT.

As concerns this clone: Other DNA sequences in this sample translate to the same CDR3. This chain connects TRBV5-4 to TRBJ2-5, with 9 nucleotides matching TRBD1. The V and J ends lost 2 bases and 1 base, in that order; junction bases with no gene match: 0. In germline, CDR1 is SGHNT, CDR2 YYREEE (reference sequence). The CDR3 sequence is 14 residues long. CDR3 amino acids: CASSLQGAQETQYF. Here the CDR3 DNA reads TGTGCCAGCAGCTTACAGGGGGCCCAAGAGACCCAGTACTTC.

The gene calls are TRBV6-1 and TRBJ1-5; D is unresolved. In germline, CDR1 is MNHNS, CDR2 SASEGT. Trimming left V 2 bases short and J 5 bases short, with 13 bases between. CDR3 length: 15 residues. As DNA, the CDR3 is TGTGCCAGCAGTGAATTTGGACGGAGAGATCAGCCCCAGCATTTT. Amino acids: CASSEFGRRDQPQHF.

The chain is built from TRBV27 and TRBJ2-3, with D perhaps TRBD1 (5 bases). Germline V gene data show CDR1 as MNHEY and CDR2 as SMNVEV (reference sequence). The CDR3 covers 13 residues. V dropped 2 bases and J dropped 4 bases, with 7 bases sitting between them. DNA of the CDR3: TGTGCCAGCAGTTTAGGCAGGGCAGATACGCAGTATTTT. Encoded protein: CASSLGRADTQYF.

V is TRBV4-2 and J is TRBJ2-7; the match to TRBD2 covers 14 bases. Germline V CDR1 and CDR2: LGHNA, YNFKEQ. V was pared by 5 bases and J by 6 bases, with 3 bases of the junction left unmatched. The CDR3 extends over 14 amino acids. The DNA of the CDR3 is TGTGCCAGCAGCACGGGGACTAGCGGGAGCGAGCAGTACTTC. It codes for CASSTGTSGSEQYF.

The gene calls are TRBV6-5 and TRBJ1-1, with unresolved D. Trimming cost V 2 bases and J 1 base, with 5 bases left between them. The CDR3 is 13 residues long. The germline V gene has CDR1 MNHEY and CDR2 SVGAGI. The CDR3 loop is CASSYTTNTEAFF. The CDR3 DNA follows: TGTGCCAGCAGTTACACGACGAACACTGAAGCTTTCTTT.

The chain joins TRBV11-3 to TRBJ2-7; TRBD2 is a possible D gene (6 bases). The CDR3 sequence is 15 residues long. In germline, CDR1 is SGHNT, CDR2 YENEEA. V dropped 5 bases and J dropped 2 bases, with 16 bases sitting between them. The CDR3 region has the DNA TGTGCCAGCAGCCCAGGAGGGACTCAGCCCTACGAGCAGTACTTC. It codes for CASSPGGTQPYEQYF.

A single count supports this clone. The V gene is TRBV6-6, the J gene TRBJ2-7; TRBD2 aligns across 10 bases. CDR3 size: 15 residues. From germline, CDR1 is MNHNY and CDR2 SVGAGI (reference sequence). V shed 5 bases, J shed 5 bases, and the junction held 9 bases outside the gene matches. CDR3 residues: CASSTPGTSDHEQYF. CDR3 bases: TGTGCCAGCAGTACCCCCGGGACTAGCGATCACGAGCAGTACTTC.

V is TRBV18 and J is TRBJ2-5; D gene unclear. The V and J ends lost 0 bases and 4 bases respectively, with 15 bases between them. The germline CDR1 and CDR2 sequences are KGHSH and LQKENI. The CDR3 is made up of 16 amino acids. The CDR3 sequence: CASSPPGSRRIETQYF. The CDR3 region has the DNA TGTGCCAGCTCACCACCGGGCAGCCGGCGGATAGAGACCCAGTACTTC.

The chain links TRBV9 to TRBJ1-4, with a weak D call TRBD1 (5 bases). Deletions cut 4 bases from V and 7 bases from J, with 14 bases between. The CDR3 consists of 14 residues. CDR1 is SGDLS, CDR2 YYNGEE, per germline. The CDR3 reads CASSQGGDGEKLFF. Here the CDR3 DNA reads TGTGCCAGCAGCCAGGGAGGGGACGGTGAAAAACTGTTTTTT. The full variable domain, in which reference TRBV9 and TRBJ1-4 provide the parts outside the CDR3, is DSGVTQTPKHLITATGQRVTLRCSPRSGDLSVYWYQQSLDQGLQFLIQYYNGEERAKGNILERFSAQQFPDLHSELNLSSLELGDSALYFCASSQGGDGEKLFFGSGTQLSVL.

The chain couples TRBV7-3 to TRBJ2-1; TRBD2 matches 14 bases. The germline CDR1 and CDR2 sequences are SGHTA and FQGTGA. CDR3 length: 14 amino acids. Unmatched junction bases numbered 0, after V lost 3 bases and J lost 8 bases. CDR3: CASSLTSGRDEQFF. The CDR3 DNA is TGTGCCAGCAGCTTGACTAGCGGGAGGGATGAGCAGTTCTTC.